Presented here are 30 T cell receptor beta chains from one specimen sequenced in a study of response to subunit inactivated influenza vaccine. TCRdb re-called the RT-PCR reads with MiXCR, one entry per CDR3 protein. Among 540,000 or so distinct CDR3 sequences listed, approximately 12% were seen once. The source material was PBMCs from blood, sampled roughly 46 days after vaccination. The receptor source for this set is a man aged 50-59 years who received an inactivated influenza vaccine.

The CDR3 spells CASSYFHSSGILRGTDTQYF. In nucleotides, the CDR3 is TGTGCCAGCAGTTACTTCCATTCTAGCGGGATACTAAGGGGTACAGATACGCAGTATTTT. The chain is built from TRBV6-2 or TRBV6-3 and TRBJ2-3, with 9 bases fitting TRBD2. The length of the CDR3 is 20 residues. In germline, CDR1 is MNHEY, CDR2 SVGEGT. The V segment lost 1 base and the J segment 3 bases; nucleotides outside the gene matches: 17.

This clonotype was picked up a small number of times. The chain recombines TRBV2 with TRBJ2-1; 8 nucleotides align to TRBD2. The CDR3 length is 13 residues. Germline CDR1 reads SNHLY; CDR2 reads FYNNEI. V dropped 7 bases and J dropped 4; count of bases not matched to a gene: 3. This CDR3 is CASTGGRYNEQFF. In DNA form, the CDR3 reads TGTGCCAGCACGGGGGGGCGGTACAATGAGCAGTTCTTC.

This clonotype was counted between two and nine times. The chain is built from TRBV9 and TRBJ2-7; tentative D call: TRBD1 (6 bases). V dropped 3 bases and J dropped 3 bases, with 16 bases sitting between them. From germline, CDR1 is SGDLS and CDR2 YYNGEE. This CDR3 is 15 amino acids long. The CDR3 loop is CASSAGHGEGYEQYF. CDR3 coding DNA: TGTGCCAGCAGCGCGGGACACGGCGAGGGCTACGAGCAGTACTTC. Drawing the rest from reference TRBV9 and TRBJ2-7, the complete variable domain is DSGVTQTPKHLITATGQRVTLRCSPRSGDLSVYWYQQSLDQGLQFLIQYYNGEERAKGNILERFSAQQFPDLHSELNLSSLELGDSALYFCASSAGHGEGYEQYFGPGTRLTVT.

This clonotype was counted only a few times. The chain has TRBV5-1 and TRBJ2-5; 10 nucleotides match TRBD2. Germline trimming cut 0 bases from V and 5 bases from J; bases unmatched to any gene: 4. Germline lookup yields CDR1 SGHRS and CDR2 YFSETQ. CDR3 size: 15 residues. The CDR3 DNA sequence: TGCGCCAGCAGCTTGGAGGGACTAGCGCACGAGACCCAGTACTTC. Amino acid sequence: CASSLEGLAHETQYF. The variable domain in full, with the rest retrieved from reference TRBV5-1 and TRBJ2-5, is KAGVTQTPRYLIKTRGQQVTLSCSPISGHRSVSWYQQTPGQGLQFLFEYFSETQRNKGNFPGRFSGRQFSNSRSEMNVSTLELGDSALYLCASSLEGLAHETQYFGPGTRLLVL.

This clonotype was found a few times. The CDR3 loop is CASSYVLGGGYEQYF. The CDR3 DNA reads as TGTGCCAGCAGTTACGTCCTTGGGGGCGGCTACGAGCAGTACTTC. The chain combines TRBV6-5 with TRBJ2-7, with a tentative D call TRBD1 (6 bases). The CDR3 runs 15 residues. Trimming took off 2 bases at V and 3 bases at J, with 14 bases between the two ends. Germline-derived CDR1 and CDR2 are MNHEY and SVGAGI.

The table lists this clonotype with a few counts. Written as DNA, the CDR3 is TGTGCCAGCAGCCATCCCCAGGGACAGGGCGACTATGGCTACACCTTC. Translated: CASSHPQGQGDYGYTF. This chain uses TRBV3-1 with TRBJ1-2; 9 bases fit TRBD1. Unmatched junction bases numbered 8, after V lost 3 bases and J lost 3 bases. This CDR3 is 16 amino acids long. Germline V CDR1 and CDR2: LGHDT, YNNKEL (reference sequence).

This clonotype has more than one count but fewer than ten. This CDR3 reads CASSLGLAGYQETQYF. For the CDR3, the DNA is TGCGCCAGCAGCTTGGGACTAGCGGGGTACCAAGAGACCCAGTACTTC. J is TRBJ2-5 and V is TRBV5-1; 11 positions match TRBD2. Trimming removed 0 bases from V and 0 bases from J; junction bases left unmatched: 1. CDR1 and CDR2 from the germline V gene are SGHRS and YFSETQ. The CDR3 runs to 16 residues.

The V call is TRBV10-3, the J call TRBJ1-3, with D hard to call. CDR3 length: 15 amino acids. CDR1 is ENHRY, CDR2 SYGVKD, per germline. Trimming cost V 3 bases and J 0 bases, with 9 bases left between them. Here the CDR3 reads CAISERTVSGNTIYF. The DNA of the CDR3 is TGTGCCATCAGTGAACGGACTGTCTCTGGAAACACCATATATTTT.

The chain employs TRBV3-1 and TRBJ2-3; the match to TRBD2 covers 12 bases. The CDR3 totals 15 residues. The germline V gene has CDR1 LGHDT and CDR2 YNNKEL (reference sequence). With 2 bases clipped from V and 6 bases from J, the junction kept 3 bases outside the gene matches. CDR3 in amino acids: CASSQTLAGGDTQYF. DNA of the CDR3: TGTGCCAGCAGCCAAACCCTAGCGGGAGGGGATACGCAGTATTTT.

The chain links TRBV20-1 to TRBJ1-4, with a weak D call TRBD1 (6 bases). Germline V gene data show CDR1 as DFQATT and CDR2 as SNEGSKA (reference sequence). The V end lost 3 bases, the J end lost 0 bases, and 20 bases lay between the germline ends. The CDR3 has 18 residues. CDR3 in DNA: TGCAGTGCTAGGGGGTTGACAGGCGATGTTTCAACTAATGAAAAACTGTTTTTT. This gives the protein CSARGLTGDVSTNEKLFF.

V usage is TRBV20-1 and J usage is TRBJ2-1; 9 positions agree with TRBD2. This CDR3 has 15 residues. With 6 bases clipped from V and 10 bases from J, the junction kept 16 bases outside the gene matches. The germline gives CDR1 DFQATT, CDR2 SNEGSKA (reference sequence). This chain's CDR3 is CSAARWSGRSFEQFF. The CDR3 DNA follows: TGCAGTGCCGCCCGGTGGAGCGGGAGGTCGTTCGAGCAGTTCTTC.

This clonotype was detected a few times. The chain uses TRBV20-1 and TRBJ2-7; D remains ambiguous. Germline CDR1 is DFQATT and CDR2 is SNEGSKA (reference sequence). The V end was cut by 5 bases, the J end by 3 bases, with 14 bases between. This CDR3 spans 13 amino acids. CDR3 DNA sequence: TGCAGTGCTCAAAAATACGGATACTACGAGCAGTACTTC. Its translation is CSAQKYGYYEQYF.

There are a few counts of this clonotype. The chain employs TRBV10-3 and TRBJ1-6, with a weak D call TRBD1 (5 bases). This CDR3 is 17 amino acids long. V lost 0 bases to trimming and J lost 5 bases, with 14 bases between them. Germline lookup yields CDR1 ENHRY and CDR2 SYGVKD. Here the CDR3 DNA reads TGTGCCATCAGTGAGTCGGGGCCCTCAGCAAATAATTCACCCCTCCACTTT. Translating it yields CAISESGPSANNSPLHF.

This clonotype was observed a few times. The rearrangement uses TRBV12-3 or TRBV12-4 and TRBJ2-2; 8 nucleotides agree with TRBD1. The junction had 15 bases not matched to a gene; V was cut back by 10 bases and J by 5 bases. The CDR3 spans 16 residues. CDR3 loop: CATRRGGRGPTGELFF. In nucleotides, the CDR3 is TGTGCCACCCGCAGGGGCGGCAGGGGGCCTACCGGGGAGCTGTTTTTT.

This clonotype has a count of ten or more. The chain joins TRBV12-3 or TRBV12-4 to TRBJ1-1; D is undetermined. This CDR3 is 13 amino acids long. Trimming shortened V by 2 bases and J by 7 bases, and 11 bases separated the two germline ends. The CDR3 protein is CASSLMAVGEAFF. CDR3 in DNA: TGTGCCAGCAGTTTAATGGCAGTAGGTGAAGCTTTCTTT.

This chain uses TRBV14 with TRBJ2-1; D gene unclear. CDR1 and CDR2 from the germline V gene are SGHDN and FVKESK. Trimming removed 1 base at V and 4 bases at J, with 14 bases between. This CDR3 is 16 amino acids long. CDR3: CASSQAIDGPYNEQFF. The CDR3, as DNA: TGTGCCAGCAGCCAAGCTATCGACGGACCTTACAATGAGCAGTTCTTC.

This clonotype was observed a few times. The chain has TRBV6-2 or TRBV6-3 and TRBJ1-5; D is uncertain. Trimming left V 10 bases short and J 2 bases short, with 24 bases between. Germline-derived CDR1 and CDR2 are MNHEY and SVGEGT. The CDR3 consists of 17 residues. In DNA, the CDR3 is TGTGCCACCTCCCTATCCCCCCGCAGGTTCGGCAATCAGCCCCAGCATTTT. Residues: CATSLSPRRFGNQPQHF.

This clonotype was observed at least ten times. The chain recombines TRBV4-3 with TRBJ2-7; 10 bases match TRBD1. Trimming took 1 base from V and 2 from J; bases not matched to a gene: 5. The CDR3 runs 16 residues. Germline V gives CDR1 LGHNA, CDR2 YSLEER. The CDR3 loop is CASSQVAGQGAYEQYF. In DNA, the CDR3 is TGCGCCAGCAGCCAAGTGGCAGGACAGGGGGCCTACGAGCAGTACTTC.

This clonotype has at least ten counts. V gene TRBV10-3 combines with J gene TRBJ1-2; tentatively, D is TRBD1 (5 bases). This CDR3 is 12 amino acids long. V lost 7 bases and J lost 3, with 9 bases in between. Germline-derived CDR1 and CDR2 are ENHRY and SYGVKD. CDR3: CAITPGDYGYTF. In DNA, the CDR3 is TGTGCCATCACTCCGGGGGACTATGGCTACACCTTC.

This clonotype appeared many times. The V gene is TRBV4-3, the J gene TRBJ1-2, with D possibly being TRBD1 (6 bases). Per the germline V gene, CDR1 is LGHNA and CDR2 is YSLEER. V dropped 2 bases and J dropped 7 bases, with 11 bases sitting between them. The CDR3 is 13 residues long. The CDR3 DNA is TGCGCCAGCAGCCAACAGGGGTTGGGTGGCTACACCTTC. This translates into CASSQQGLGGYTF.

This clonotype was detected only a few times. CDR3 protein: CASSLAYRGLSPLHF. The CDR3 DNA reads as TGTGCCAGCAGCTTAGCGTACAGGGGACTCTCACCCCTCCACTTT. The V and J genes are TRBV7-2 and TRBJ1-6; 7 bases match TRBD1. The length of the CDR3 is 15 residues. The junction had 6 bases not matched to a gene; V was cut back by 0 bases and J by 10 bases. Germline V lookup: CDR1 SGHTA, CDR2 FQGNSA.

The chain recombines TRBV21-1 with TRBJ2-2; the DNA was not compared with TRBD2, the D call given in the table. TRBV21-1 is tagged as a pseudogene. CDR3 size: 17 residues. CDR3: CASSKSGGELVTGELFF. The CDR3 coding sequence is TGTGCCAGCAGCAAATCAGGAGGGGAACTGGTGACCGGGGAGCTGTTTTTT.

This clonotype was found a few times. The chain has TRBV20-1 and TRBJ1-5; 8 bases fit TRBD1. V gave up 1 base and J gave up 2 bases; unmatched junction bases: 4. This CDR3 contains 15 residues. Per the germline V gene, CDR1 is DFQATT and CDR2 is SNEGSKA (reference sequence). In DNA form, the CDR3 reads TGCAGTGCTAGAGTGCAGGGGGCCGGCAATCAGCCCCAGCATTTT. Translated: CSARVQGAGNQPQHF.

The rearrangement uses TRBV6-1 and TRBJ1-6, with D possibly TRBD1 on 5 matching bases. The V and J ends lost 6 bases and 14 bases respectively, with 17 bases between them. The germline V gene has CDR1 MNHNS and CDR2 SASEGT. The CDR3 has 13 residues. CDR3 in amino acids: CASSRDGLTALHF. CDR3 DNA: TGTGCCAGCAGCCGGGACGGCCTAACGGCCCTCCACTTT.

V and J are TRBV4-2 and TRBJ2-4, with D possibly TRBD2 on 6 matching bases. Germline V lookup: CDR1 LGHNA, CDR2 YNFKEQ. Trimming pared 4 bases from V and 9 bases from J, leaving 19 bases between. The CDR3 has 15 residues. CDR3 coding DNA: TGTGCCAGCAGCCCCCGAGCCCGGGAGAAGGGCATTCAGTACTTC. Protein: CASSPRAREKGIQYF.

In this sample, this clonotype turned up a few times. The chain couples TRBV4-3 to TRBJ2-5; TRBD2 might be the D (5 bases). V lost 1 base and J lost 5, with 17 bases in between. The CDR3 length is 16 residues. Germline assignment: CDR1 LGHNA and CDR2 YSLEER. The CDR3 DNA sequence: TGCGCCAGCAGCCAAGGGTGGCCTAGCCGAGGGGAGACCCAGTACTTC. This sequence encodes CASSQGWPSRGETQYF.

This sequence joins TRBV4-3 and TRBJ1-1; D is ambiguous. Germline-derived CDR1 and CDR2 are LGHNA and YSLEER. The CDR3 extends over 13 amino acids. V was pared by 4 bases and J by 4 bases, with 10 bases between. The CDR3, as DNA: TGCGCCAGCAGCCCCCTTGAGGGCACTGAAGCTTTCTTT. This translates into CASSPLEGTEAFF.

This clonotype was counted ten times or more. The chain recombines TRBV20-1 with TRBJ1-3; no firm D call. The CDR3 loop spans 12 amino acids. V was pared by 4 bases and J by 2 bases, with 6 bases between. Germline lookup yields CDR1 DFQATT and CDR2 SNEGSKA (reference sequence). In nucleotides, the CDR3 is TGCAGTGCTACCAATACTGGAAACACCATATATTTT. Its translation: CSATNTGNTIYF.

This clonotype has at least ten counts. This rearrangement joins TRBV28 to TRBJ1-2; a possible D gene is TRBD1 (5 bases). Germline-derived CDR1 and CDR2 are MDHEN and SYDVKM. CDR3 size: 14 residues. The V end was cut by 6 bases, the J end by 4 bases, with 15 bases between. The CDR3 region is CASSPTGPVYGYTF. The DNA for the CDR3 is TGTGCCAGCAGCCCTACAGGACCTGTCTATGGCTACACCTTC.

This clonotype was detected a few times. The V and J genes are TRBV6-1 and TRBJ2-7; D tentatively reads TRBD1 or TRBD2 (5 bases each). Germline-derived CDR1 and CDR2 are MNHNS and SASEGT. The CDR3 has 14 amino acids. Trimming removed 5 bases from V and 2 bases from J, with 13 bases in between. Here the CDR3 reads CASSTSGTAYEQYF. The CDR3 DNA sequence: TGTGCCAGCAGTACGTCCGGGACGGCCTACGAGCAGTACTTC.